These 27 T cell receptor beta chains were sequenced from one sample in a study of T cell changes during pregnancy in multiple sclerosis. The repertoire was sequenced with immunoSEQ multiplex PCR; TCRdb's copy has only in-frame clones and lacks some. The sample has tens of thousands of clones, 85% to 95% seen once. The sequencing here drew on peripheral blood, taken after pregnancy. Receptors were obtained from a female donor with multiple sclerosis, enrolled in a pregnancy study.

This chain joins TRBV19 and TRBJ1-2; D call uncertain. V lost 6 bases and J 1 base, leaving 12 bases between the germline ends. The length of the CDR3 is 14 residues. Germline lookup yields CDR1 LNHDA and CDR2 SQIVND (reference sequence). CDR3 residues: CASSFSGDNYGYTF. The CDR3 DNA sequence: TGTGCCAGTAGCTTTTCCGGGGATAACTATGGCTACACCTTC.

A single count supports this clone. This sequence joins TRBV15 and TRBJ2-5, with D perhaps TRBD2 (5 bases). The CDR3 length is 15 residues. V lost 3 bases and J 5 bases, leaving 16 bases between the germline ends. CDR1 and CDR2 from the germline V gene are LNHNV and YYDKDF (reference sequence). In DNA, the CDR3 is TGTGCCACCAGCAGGGAGGACTTGCAGTGGGAGACCCAGTACTTC. This encodes CATSREDLQWETQYF.

This clone was recorded only once. The chain uses TRBV7-2 and TRBJ1-2; D gene unclear. CDR3 length equals 14 residues. CDR1 and CDR2 (germline): SGHTA, FQGNSA. Trimming removed 0 bases at V and 4 bases at J, with 9 bases between. The DNA for the CDR3 is TGTGCCAGCAGCTTAGCGTTCGGTCCCTATGGCTACACCTTC. Translating it yields CASSLAFGPYGYTF.

As regards this clone: Other DNA sequences in this specimen translate into the identical CDR3. The chain has TRBV18 and TRBJ1-5, with D possibly being TRBD1 (5 bases). Germline V CDR1 and CDR2: KGHSH, LQKENI. The ends were cut back, 6 bases at V and 5 bases at J, with 11 bases in the middle. The CDR3 contains 13 residues. The CDR3 DNA sequence: TGTGCCAGCTCCCCAGGGCGGGATCAGCCCCAGCATTTT. This gives the protein CASSPGRDQPQHF.

This clone was detected a few times. The chain uses TRBV6-5 and TRBJ1-2; no reliable D call. The CDR3 runs 12 residues. V gave up 7 bases and J gave up 9 bases, with 15 bases separating them. CDR1 is MNHEY, CDR2 SVGAGI, per germline. Written as DNA, the CDR3 is TGTGCCAGCAAGGGTAGCGAGGTGAGCTACACCTTC. Translation: CASKGSEVSYTF.

The gene calls are TRBV7-2 and TRBJ2-7, with D possibly TRBD1 on 6 matching bases. CDR1 is SGHTA, CDR2 FQGNSA, per germline. Trimming pared 1 base from V and 4 bases from J, leaving 20 bases between. CDR3 length: 17 amino acids. CDR3 coding DNA: TGTGCCAGCAGCTTAGGGGGAGACTTCAGGGGTTCGTACGAGCAGTACTTC. Translated: CASSLGGDFRGSYEQYF.

The chain has TRBV15 and TRBJ1-4; 9 nucleotides match TRBD1. Germline CDR1 reads LNHNV; CDR2 reads YYDKDF (reference sequence). The CDR3 is 17 residues long. V shed 1 base and J 6 bases; nucleotides not matched to a gene: 9. CDR3 loop: CATSRGRSQGADEKLFF. The DNA for the CDR3 is TGTGCCACCAGCAGAGGTAGATCACAGGGGGCTGATGAAAAACTGTTTTTT.

The chain joins TRBV11-2 to TRBJ1-1, with D possibly matching TRBD1 (6 bases). Germline V CDR1 and CDR2: SGHAT, FQNNGV. The CDR3 is 14 amino acids. Trimming left V 5 bases short and J 2 bases short, with 12 bases between. The CDR3 sequence: CASSPGGANTEAFF. CDR3 sequence (DNA): TGTGCCAGCAGCCCTGGGGGGGCAAACACTGAAGCTTTCTTT. The whole variable domain, remainder taken from reference TRBV11-2 and TRBJ1-1, is EAGVAQSPRYKIIEKRQSVAFWCNPISGHATLYWYQQILGQGPKLLIQFQNNGVVDDSQLPKDRFSAERLKGVDSTLKIQPAKLEDSAVYLCASSPGGANTEAFFGQGTRLTVV.

The chain recombines TRBV2 with TRBJ2-1, with TRBD1 as a possible D gene (6 bases). V was cut by 7 bases and J by 4 bases, with 14 bases left in between. CDR3 size: 14 residues. Germline V lookup: CDR1 SNHLY, CDR2 FYNNEI. The CDR3 reads CASTLIGGYNEQFF. CDR3 coding DNA: TGTGCCAGCACTTTGATAGGGGGATACAATGAGCAGTTCTTC.

The V and J genes are TRBV10-3 and TRBJ2-2; 8 bases are a match to TRBD2. This CDR3 comprises 16 residues. The V gene end was trimmed by 3 bases and the J gene end by 3 bases; junction bases not matched to a gene: 6. The germline gives CDR1 ENHRY, CDR2 SYGVKD. The CDR3: CAISDLTGRDTGELFF. Here the CDR3 DNA reads TGTGCCATCAGTGATTTGACCGGGAGGGACACCGGGGAGCTGTTTTTT.

The V gene is TRBV5-1, the J gene TRBJ1-1, with 8 bases lining up with TRBD1. V lost 4 bases, J lost 4 bases, and 6 bases stayed unmatched. CDR3 size: 14 residues. Germline values: CDR1 SGHRS, CDR2 YFSETQ. The CDR3 sequence is CASSMDRVGTEAFF. The CDR3 DNA reads TGCGCCAGCAGCATGGACAGGGTTGGCACTGAAGCTTTCTTT.

The chain couples TRBV27 to TRBJ2-7, with TRBD2 as a possible D gene (5 bases). Trimming pared 4 bases from V and 4 bases from J, leaving 17 bases between. Germline assignment: CDR1 MNHEY and CDR2 SMNVEV (reference sequence). The CDR3 contains 15 residues. The CDR3 reads CASSSTSGFSYEQYF. CDR3 nucleotides: TGTGCCAGCAGTTCTACTAGTGGGTTTTCTTACGAGCAGTACTTC.

This rearrangement joins TRBV7-9 to TRBJ1-5, with D maybe TRBD1 (5 bases). Germline V CDR1 and CDR2: SEHNR, FQNEAQ (reference sequence). The CDR3 sequence is 14 residues long. Between the trimmed V and J ends, which lost 5 bases and 5 bases, there was a span of 13 bases. The CDR3 spells CASSDTGRDQPQHF. As DNA, the CDR3 is TGTGCCAGCAGCGATACCGGCAGGGATCAGCCCCAGCATTTT.

J is TRBJ1-2 and V is TRBV30; D perhaps matches TRBD1 (5 bases). The CDR3 runs to 12 residues. Trimming removed 5 bases at V and 4 bases at J, with 11 bases between. In germline, CDR1 is GTSNPN, CDR2 SVGIG (reference sequence). The CDR3 nucleotides read TGTGCCTGGTTTGGGGGGGTCTATGGCTACACCTTC. As protein: CAWFGGVYGYTF.

The chain carries TRBV7-2 and TRBJ1-5; TRBD1 aligns across 7 bases. The CDR3 consists of 12 residues. J was trimmed by 6 bases and V by 9 bases; bases with no gene match: 5. Germline V CDR1 and CDR2: SGHTA, FQGNSA. CDR3 sequence: CASVEGAQPQHF. CDR3 in DNA: TGTGCCAGTGTTGAGGGGGCTCAGCCCCAGCATTTT.

The chain combines TRBV19 with TRBJ1-2; the match to TRBD1 covers 7 bases. Germline CDR1 is LNHDA and CDR2 is SQIVND (reference sequence). V shed 6 bases, J shed 4 bases, and the junction held 11 bases outside the gene matches. The length of the CDR3 is 15 residues. CDR3: CASRDTTGAGYGYTF. The CDR3, as DNA: TGTGCCAGTAGGGATACAACAGGGGCCGGCTATGGCTACACCTTC.

V gene TRBV6-1 combines with J gene TRBJ1-4; D is undetermined. Germline CDR1 and CDR2: MNHNS and SASEGT. The CDR3 loop spans 15 amino acids. The ends were cut back, 6 bases at V and 4 bases at J, with 15 bases in the middle. This chain's CDR3 is CASRGGGYGNEKLFF. The CDR3 DNA is TGTGCCAGCAGGGGCGGAGGTTATGGTAATGAAAAACTGTTTTTT.

This chain links TRBV11-1 with TRBJ1-2; the match to TRBD1 covers 7 bases. CDR1 is SGHAT and CDR2 is FQDESV in the germline V gene (reference sequence). Losses at the gene ends were 5 bases for V and 4 bases for J; bases not matched to a gene: 4. This CDR3 is built from 13 residues. Here the CDR3 DNA reads TGTGCCAGCAGCCCGACAGGGCCCTATGGCTACACCTTC. This sequence encodes CASSPTGPYGYTF.

The chain couples TRBV4-2 to TRBJ2-5; 9 bases are shared with TRBD2. Germline-derived CDR1 and CDR2 are LGHNA and YNFKEQ. The CDR3 length is 17 residues. V was clipped by 5 bases and J by 0 bases; unmatched bases: 10. CDR3: CASSNTGLAGNQETQYF. CDR3 nucleotide sequence: TGTGCCAGCAGCAACACTGGGCTAGCGGGGAACCAAGAGACCCAGTACTTC.

The chain recombines TRBV30 with TRBJ1-1; unclear D gene. The CDR3 sequence is 13 residues long. From germline, CDR1 is GTSNPN and CDR2 SVGIG (reference sequence). V dropped 7 bases and J dropped 2 bases, with 14 bases sitting between them. CDR3 in amino acids: CAFNPRGNTEAFF. DNA of the CDR3: TGTGCCTTCAACCCCCGGGGAAACACTGAAGCTTTCTTT.

The V and J genes are TRBV2 and TRBJ2-7; possibly TRBD1 for D (5 bases). The length of the CDR3 is 12 residues. Trimming shortened V by 6 bases and J by 7 bases, and 13 bases separated the two germline ends. The germline V gene encodes CDR1 SNHLY and CDR2 FYNNEI. The CDR3 protein is CASRIGVEEQYF. Written as DNA, the CDR3 is TGTGCCAGCAGGATAGGGGTGGAGGAGCAGTACTTC.

The chain joins TRBV20-1 to TRBJ1-1; perhaps TRBD1 as D (6 bases). The length of the CDR3 is 11 residues. V gave up 2 bases and J gave up 9 bases, with 10 bases separating them. The germline gives CDR1 DFQATT, CDR2 SNEGSKA (reference sequence). CDR3 DNA sequence: TGCAGTGCTAGACCGGGACACCAAGCTTTCTTT. Translated, it gives CSARPGHQAFF.

This chain's CDR3 is CASSPRDRGLGSDTQYF. CDR3 DNA sequence: TGTGCCAGCAGCCCCCGGGACAGGGGGCTGGGATCGGATACGCAGTATTTT. The V and J genes are TRBV11-3 and TRBJ2-3; 12 nucleotides match TRBD1. Germline CDR1 is SGHNT and CDR2 is YENEEA. The V gene end was trimmed by 5 bases and the J gene end by 6 bases; junction bases not matched to a gene: 12. The CDR3 runs 17 residues.

V and J are TRBV7-9 and TRBJ2-7; 7 nucleotides match TRBD1. Germline V lookup: CDR1 SEHNR, CDR2 FQNEAQ (reference sequence). V trimming: 1 base; J trimming: 5 bases; junction bases outside the gene matches: 5. The CDR3 runs 14 residues. The CDR3 region is CASSLGQGRNEQYF. CDR3 coding DNA: TGTGCCAGCAGCTTAGGACAGGGAAGGAACGAGCAGTACTTC.

The V and J genes are TRBV10-3 and TRBJ2-2, with a tentative D call TRBD1 (6 bases). V was clipped by 10 bases and J by 3 bases, with 15 bases between them. The CDR3 is 14 amino acids. The V gene's germline CDR1 is ENHRY and CDR2 SYGVKD. The CDR3 region has the DNA TGTGCCACCCGGTTGGCAGGGGACACCGGGGAGCTGTTTTTT. Translated, it gives CATRLAGDTGELFF.

The CDR3 is CASSFLAGTDTQYF. CDR3 nucleotide sequence: TGCGCCAGCAGCTTTCTAGCGGGGACAGATACGCAGTATTTT. The genes are TRBV5-1 and TRBJ2-3; 9 nucleotides agree with TRBD2. This CDR3 spans 14 amino acids. Germline assignment: CDR1 SGHRS and CDR2 YFSETQ. With V trimmed by 2 bases and J by 3 bases, 1 base remained unmatched.

This clone has only one observation. V gene TRBV30 combines with J gene TRBJ1-1, with D possibly being TRBD1 (5 bases). CDR3 size: 14 residues. Trimming took 3 bases from V and 11 from J, leaving 22 bases between them. Germline loops: CDR1 GTSNPN, CDR2 SVGIG (reference sequence). CDR3 in amino acids: CAWRGEVFPRGAFF. The CDR3 nucleotides read TGTGCCTGGAGGGGGGAGGTCTTTCCCCGCGGGGCTTTCTTT.